A selection of T cell receptor beta chains follows, all from one sample in a study of shared clonotypes between healthy human individuals. Sequencing was performed with immunoSEQ multiplex PCR; in TCRdb, only in-frame clones are kept and a portion is missing. The table lists around 500,000 clones, around 85% of them singletons. Sequences were obtained from PBMCs. The receptors come from a woman in her 40s in good health. Some clones in this sample may be carry-over from other donors' samples. Each CDR3 is given with its conserved first and last residue. Each record gives: CDR3 length, V gene, D gene, J gene, clone size, CDR3 DNA, CDR3 protein. A D gene is named only where the DNA matches it firmly. Rows give clone size only sometimes, using once, few, many, or a class for an expanded clone.

16	TRBV28	NA	TRBJ2-1	NA	TGTGCCAGCAGTTCCCTGGCAAGTCCGTATTACAATGAGCAGTTCTTC	CASSSLASPYYNEQFF
15	TRBV6-5	NA	TRBJ2-2	NA	TGTGCCAGCAGTTACGTACAGAGTATTACCGGGGAGCTGTTTTTT	CASSYVQSITGELFF
15	TRBV6-1	NA	TRBJ1-4	NA	TGTGCCAGCGGGGGCAGGGGAGTCACTAATGAAAAACTGTTTTTT	CASGGRGVTNEKLFF
15	TRBV6-6	NA	TRBJ2-3	NA	TGTGCCAGCAGCTCTAGAACAGCTAGCACAGATACGCAGTATTTT	CASSSRTASTDTQYF
15	TRBV27	NA	TRBJ2-2	NA	TGTGCCAGCAGTCTGGGGGTCGGCAACACCGGGGAGCTGTTTTTT	CASSLGVGNTGELFF
14	TRBV10-2	NA	TRBJ2-3	few	TGCGCCAGCAGTGTGGATGAGCTGAGGGCTACGCAGTATTTT	CASSVDELRATQYF
13	TRBV25-1	NA	TRBJ1-2	NA	TGTGCCAGCAGTGAATCGGGCCCCTATGGCTACACCTTC	CASSESGPYGYTF
15	TRBV11-1	TRBD1	TRBJ2-7	many	TGTGCCAGCAGCTTAGCAACAGGGGGCTCCTACGAGCAGTACTTC	CASSLATGGSYEQYF
14	TRBV25-1	NA	TRBJ1-5	NA	TGTGCCAGCAGTGAGGGGGGAGAGGGTCAGCCCCAGCATTTT	CASSEGGEGQPQHF
14	TRBV7-3	TRBD1	TRBJ1-5	NA	TGTGCCAGCAGCCCGACCGGGACAGCTCAGCCCCAGCATTTT	CASSPTGTAQPQHF
13	TRBV27	NA	TRBJ2-5	NA	TGTGCCAGCACCCGGGGCGGGGAAGAGACCCAGTACTTC	CASTRGGEETQYF
15	TRBV11-3	TRBD2	TRBJ2-2	NA	TGTGCCAGCAGCTTAGATCCGGGACTAACCGGGGAGCTGTTTTTT	CASSLDPGLTGELFF
15	TRBV30	NA	TRBJ1-1	few	TGTGCCTGGAGTGCCGGCGGACAGTTGAACACTGAAGCTTTCTTT	CAWSAGGQLNTEAFF
15	TRBV7-9	TRBD1	TRBJ1-3	NA	TGTGCCAGCAGCCCGGGGACAGGGGCTGGAAACACCATATATTTT	CASSPGTGAGNTIYF
18	TRBV7-2	TRBD2	TRBJ2-1	NA	TGTGCCAGCAGCTTACTCCCTAGCGGGAGTCAAATTGGCAATGAGCAGTTCTTC	CASSLLPSGSQIGNEQFF
15	TRBV4-1	TRBD2	TRBJ2-3	NA	TGCGCCAGCAGCCCAGCGGGAGCCCCCACAGATACGCAGTATTTT	CASSPAGAPTDTQYF
14	TRBV5-5	NA	TRBJ2-3	NA	TGTGCCAGCAGCTTGAGCGGAGTGGGGGATACGCAGTATTTT	CASSLSGVGDTQYF
15	TRBV5-1	NA	TRBJ2-2	NA	TGCGCCAGCAGCTTTGGAGGACCGAACACCGGGGAGCTGTTTTTT	CASSFGGPNTGELFF
18	TRBV7-9	NA	TRBJ1-4	NA	TGTGCCAGCAGCTTAATAGCAAGGGACGCCTGGACCGTTGAAAAACTGTTTTTT	CASSLIARDAWTVEKLFF
15	TRBV18	TRBD2	TRBJ2-7	NA	TGTGCCAGCTCTCCGAGACTAGCGGGAGTCTACGAGCAGTACTTC	CASSPRLAGVYEQYF
17	TRBV5-4	TRBD2	TRBJ2-1	few	TGTGCCAGCAGCTTGGCTAGCGGAGATACTTCCTACAATGAGCAGTTCTTC	CASSLASGDTSYNEQFF
15	TRBV7-9	NA	TRBJ2-3	NA	TGTGCCAGCAGCTTTCGTCAGGGGGGAACAGATACGCAGTATTTT	CASSFRQGGTDTQYF
12	TRBV4-2	NA	TRBJ2-7	few	TGTGCCAGCAGCCAAGGGGGTTACGAGCAGTACTTC	CASSQGGYEQYF
14	TRBV14	NA	TRBJ1-1	NA	TGTGCCAGCAGCCTCCACAGGGCGGACACTGAAGCTTTCTTT	CASSLHRADTEAFF
15	TRBV15	TRBD1	TRBJ1-4	NA	TGTGCCACCAGCAGATTACAGGGGGATGTTGAAAAACTGTTTTTT	CATSRLQGDVEKLFF
15	TRBV5-1	NA	TRBJ1-5	NA	TGCGCCAGCAGCGATACAGGGCGGAGCGGTCAGCCCCAGCATTTT	CASSDTGRSGQPQHF
16	TRBV28	TRBD2	TRBJ2-1	NA	TGTGCCAGCAGTTTATCGGGGACTAGCGTAGGAAATGAGCAGTTCTTC	CASSLSGTSVGNEQFF
11	TRBV2	NA	TRBJ2-3	NA	TGTGCTGCAGGGCGCACAGATACGCAGTATTTT	CAAGRTDTQYF
13	TRBV19	NA	TRBJ2-5	many	TGTGCCAGTAGTATAGGCAGTTGGGAGACCCAGTACTTC	CASSIGSWETQYF
14	TRBV5-1	NA	TRBJ2-7	once	TGCGCCAGCAGCTTGGCAGGCATCTCCTACGAGCAGTACTTC	CASSLAGISYEQYF
13	TRBV19	NA	TRBJ2-7	once	TGTGCCAGTAGTATGAGAACCCTCGGCGAGCAGTACTTC	CASSMRTLGEQYF
13	TRBV28	NA	TRBJ2-7	few	TGTGCCAGCAGTTCCCCGACAGTTTACGAGCAGTACTTC	CASSSPTVYEQYF
14	TRBV27	NA	TRBJ2-7	NA	TGTGCCAGCAGTTCGCTCTCACAGGGAGGCGAGCAGTACTTC	CASSSLSQGGEQYF
12	TRBV28	NA	TRBJ1-5	once	TGTGCCAGCAGTTTAAACAATCAGCCCCAGCATTTT	CASSLNNQPQHF
13	TRBV4-1	TRBD1	TRBJ1-2	NA	TGCGCCAGCAGCCCGGGACAGGGGGGAGGCTACACCTTC	CASSPGQGGGYTF
14	TRBV19	NA	TRBJ1-1	once	TGTGCCAGTAGTATGGTAACGTTGAACACTGAAGCTTTCTTT	CASSMVTLNTEAFF
15	TRBV4-1	NA	TRBJ2-7	NA	TGCGCCAGCAGCCAAGGACCCCTAAGGGGCTACGAGCAGTACTTC	CASSQGPLRGYEQYF
15	TRBV7-2	TRBD2	TRBJ2-2	once	TGTGCCAGCAGCTCAACTAGCGGGAGCGCCGGGGAGCTGTTTTTT	CASSSTSGSAGELFF
15	TRBV29-1	TRBD1	TRBJ2-7	NA	TGCAGCGTTGAAGATGAGGCAGGGGGCGGCTACGAGCAGTACTTC	CSVEDEAGGGYEQYF
17	TRBV5-4	TRBD2	TRBJ2-5	NA	TGTGCCAGCAGCCCCTCCGGGACTAGCGCGGGAGGGGAGACCCAGTACTTC	CASSPSGTSAGGETQYF
12	TRBV19	NA	TRBJ2-4	NA	TGTGCCAGTACCGGGTTCAAAAACATTCAGTACTTC	CASTGFKNIQYF